This TCR beta chain was documented in a study of T cells in localized non-small cell lung cancer (dated by TCRdb to 2018 to 2021). For the study in its entirety: Comparing tumors with uninvolved tumor-adjacent lungs, the study looked at the T cell repertoires of about 240 patients with early-stage NSCLC. The cohort was made up of around 250 treatment-naive NSCLC patients whose localized lung tumors had been resected. A mean age of around 66 years was recorded for the NSCLC patients, of whom 129 were male and 85 to 110 were female.

The investigation overall reported the following: Multi-region tumor sequencing was not performed, so intratumor heterogeneity could not be excluded. Since the design was exploratory, TCR variables were selected using unadjusted p-values with no false-discovery rate correction. Longer overall survival was associated with higher blood T cell density, whereas shorter survival was associated with higher adjacent-lung clonality. Of the top 100 tumor clones, a median of roughly 53 were detected in paired uninvolved adjacent lung; under 35 were also among that lung's top 100. Uninvolved tumor-adjacent lung showed the highest T cell clonality, higher than tumor, which suggests more focused antigenic responses in the adjacent lung.

A note on this clone: Its antigen is unknown. No base qualities exist here, and no much larger clone lies one base off it.

TCR beta CDR3 regions were sequenced from DNA using the immunoSEQ Assay. Per the source publication's procedure: T cell density was computed as TCR beta template counts normalized to usable DNA estimated by amplifying housekeeping genes. Richness was estimated with the preseqR package, extrapolating to 400,000 templates for PBMC samples and 120,000 templates for tissue samples. Clonality was calculated as one minus Pielou's evenness. Tissue-enriched TCRs were identified through differential abundance testing performed on productive amino-acid clonotypes, with a minimum total count of 5 and an alpha of 0.1. Repertoire overlap between compartments was quantified with the Jaccard Index and Morisita Overlap Index. GLIPH clustered TCR beta CDR3s with public tetramer-defined viral CDR3s; viral motifs required at least three viral sequences plus V-gene enrichment. TCRdb retrieved this table from immuneACCESS and kept in-frame rearrangements only. Not all clones are present; in checked studies, unresolved V genes account for under half, and no reason is known for the remainder. V and J calls and clone size are as listed in that table; D and trimming were resolved from the DNA. This sample gives about 52,000 clones in total; about 88% of them show up just once. The top ten clonotypes cover about 17% of the sample.

At diagnosis, tumor, uninvolved tumor-adjacent lung and peripheral blood were collected and then preserved as a mix of FFPE and fresh-frozen material. Blood samples were analyzed as peripheral blood mononuclear cells for TCR repertoire profiling. The CDR3 runs 17 amino acids, cysteine and phenylalanine included. Only CDR3 DNA remains: 51 bases, in frame from the first base. Germline trimming: 5 bases from V, 0 bases from J; junction bases outside gene matches: 10. CDR1 SGHTA and CDR2 FQGNSA are derived from the germline V gene. Recombination joined TRBV7-2 with TRBJ1-3, with TRBD1 matching 7 junction bases. Sequencing used PBMCs, obtained before any cancer treatment. The origin of this receptor is a female donor with stage II lung adenocarcinoma. The DNA sequence follows: TGTGCCAGCAGCCCAAACCCGGGGACAGCCTCTGGAAACACCATATATTTT. Its product reads: CASSPNPGTASGNTIYF.